The T cell receptor (beta chain) under discussion was sequenced for a study of cytomegalovirus exposure and HLA in healthy donors. Study-wide results and caveats: A missense DCLRE1C variant was associated with V- and J-gene trimming of TCR beta chains in a later analysis, and an independent cohort replicated the association. An analysis done earlier found most TCR beta V segments productive about 87% or about 30% of the time. Later analysis identified 15,000 to 20,000 TCR beta sequences associated with HLA alleles, using a false discovery rate threshold of 0.05.

As to this clone: The antigen remains unidentified.

J lost 6 bases, V lost 2 bases, and 6 bases had no gene match. CDR3 length: 15 amino acids. Germline CDR1 is MNHEY and CDR2 is SMNVEV (reference sequence). Both 60 Vbeta primers and 13 Jbeta primers went into the PCR. Only in-frame clones appear in the TCRdb table, and some are missing; sequencing was by immunoSEQ multiplex PCR. The sample carries about 170,000 clones, 75% to 80% recorded once. The chain carries TRBV27 and TRBJ2-7; TRBD2 matches at 11 bases. The receptor was derived from a man in his forties or fifties in good health and CMV-seropositive. The sample comprised PBMCs. This CDR3 is CASSLASGRTSEQYF. The CDR3 DNA is TGTGCCAGCAGTTTAGCTAGCGGGAGGACCTCCGAGCAGTACTTC.